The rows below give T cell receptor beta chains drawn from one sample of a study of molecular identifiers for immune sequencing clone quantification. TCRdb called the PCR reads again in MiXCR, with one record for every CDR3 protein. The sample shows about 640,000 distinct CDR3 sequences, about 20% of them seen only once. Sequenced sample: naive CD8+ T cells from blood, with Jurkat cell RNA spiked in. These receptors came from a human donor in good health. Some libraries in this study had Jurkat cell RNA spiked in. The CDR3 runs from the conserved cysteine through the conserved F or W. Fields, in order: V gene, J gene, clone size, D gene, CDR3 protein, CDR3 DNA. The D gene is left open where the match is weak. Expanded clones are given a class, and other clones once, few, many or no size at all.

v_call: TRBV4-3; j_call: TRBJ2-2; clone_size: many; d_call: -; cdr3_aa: CASSQVSGAGELFF; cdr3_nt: TGCGCCAGCAGCCAAGTATCAGGCGCCGGGGAGCTGTTTTTT
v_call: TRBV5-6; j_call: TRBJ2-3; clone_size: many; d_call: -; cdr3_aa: CASSLVTRDKDTQYF; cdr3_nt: TGTGCCAGCAGCTTGGTTACCAGGGACAAGGATACGCAGTATTTT
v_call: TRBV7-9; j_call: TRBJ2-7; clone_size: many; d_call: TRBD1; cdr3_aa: CASSLTYRDRGPYEQYF; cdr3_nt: TGTGCCAGCAGCTTAACCTATAGGGACAGGGGCCCCTACGAGCAGTACTTC
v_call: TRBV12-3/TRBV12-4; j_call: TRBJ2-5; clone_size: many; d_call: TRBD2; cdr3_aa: CASSLSGGEETQYF; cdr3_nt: TGTGCCAGCAGTTTATCGGGAGGGGAGGAGACCCAGTACTTC
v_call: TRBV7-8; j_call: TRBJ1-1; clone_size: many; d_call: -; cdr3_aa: CASSPGTVIEAFF; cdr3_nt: TGTGCCAGCAGCCCGGGGACGGTAATTGAAGCTTTCTTT
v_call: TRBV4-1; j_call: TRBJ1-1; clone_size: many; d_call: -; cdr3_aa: CASSQDSGGTEAFF; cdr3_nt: TGCGCCAGCAGCCAAGATTCGGGGGGCACTGAAGCTTTCTTT
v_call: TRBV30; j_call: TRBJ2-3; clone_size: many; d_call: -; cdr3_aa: CAWSAGNTDTQYF; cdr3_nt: TGTGCCTGGAGTGCAGGGAACACAGATACGCAGTATTTT
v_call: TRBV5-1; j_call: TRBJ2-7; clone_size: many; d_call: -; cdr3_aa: CASSSGLRYEQYF; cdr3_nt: TGCGCCAGCAGCTCCGGACTACGCTACGAGCAGTACTTC
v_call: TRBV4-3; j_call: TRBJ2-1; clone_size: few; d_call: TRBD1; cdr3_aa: CASSQEPGQGANEQFF; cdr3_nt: TGCGCCAGCAGCCAAGAACCCGGACAGGGGGCCAATGAGCAGTTCTTC
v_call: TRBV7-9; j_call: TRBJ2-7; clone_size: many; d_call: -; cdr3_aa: CASSPRGRLVLDEQYF; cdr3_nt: TGTGCCAGCAGCCCGAGGGGAAGGCTGGTACTTGACGAGCAGTACTTC
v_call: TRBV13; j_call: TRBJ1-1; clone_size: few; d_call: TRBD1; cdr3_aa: CASSPQGALGAFF; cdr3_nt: TGTGCCAGCAGCCCGCAGGGGGCCCTAGGTGCTTTCTTT
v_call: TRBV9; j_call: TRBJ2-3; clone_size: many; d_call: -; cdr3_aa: CASSVASVPTVDTQYF; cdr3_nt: TGTGCCAGCAGCGTAGCGTCGGTCCCCACCGTAGATACGCAGTATTTT
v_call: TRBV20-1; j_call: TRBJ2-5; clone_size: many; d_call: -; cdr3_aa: CSAWIWTEENQETQYF; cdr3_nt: TGCAGTGCTTGGATATGGACAGAGGAAAACCAAGAGACCCAGTACTTC
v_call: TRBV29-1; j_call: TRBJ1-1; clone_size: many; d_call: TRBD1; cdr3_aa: CSVGDSLEAFF; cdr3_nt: TGCAGCGTCGGGGACAGCCTTGAAGCTTTCTTT
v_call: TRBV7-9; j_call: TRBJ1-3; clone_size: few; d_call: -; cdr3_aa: CASSPRDSPISGNTIYF; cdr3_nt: TGTGCCAGCAGCCCCCGAGACAGTCCAATCTCTGGAAACACCATATATTTT
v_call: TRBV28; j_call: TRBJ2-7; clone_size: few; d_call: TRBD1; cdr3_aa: CASSFVPGQGGYVQYF; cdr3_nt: TGTGCCAGCAGTTTCGTCCCGGGACAGGGAGGCTACGTGCAGTACTTC
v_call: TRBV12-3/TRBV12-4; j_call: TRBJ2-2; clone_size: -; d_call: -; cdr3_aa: CASSFPPPDGGGGDTGELFF; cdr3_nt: TGTGCCAGCAGTTTCCCCCCTCCTGACGGGGGTGGTGGGGACACCGGGGAGCTGTTTTTT
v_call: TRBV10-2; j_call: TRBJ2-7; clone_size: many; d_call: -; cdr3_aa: CASSPLLQPYEQYF; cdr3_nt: TGCGCCAGCAGTCCACTCCTGCAGCCCTACGAGCAGTACTTC
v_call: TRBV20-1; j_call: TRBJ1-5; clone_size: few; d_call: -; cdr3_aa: CSARDSGFSNQPQHF; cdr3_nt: TGCAGTGCTAGAGATTCAGGGTTTAGCAATCAGCCCCAGCATTTT
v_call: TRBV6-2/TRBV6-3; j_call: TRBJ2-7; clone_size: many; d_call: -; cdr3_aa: CASSTTRDNPYEQYF; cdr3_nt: TGTGCCAGCAGTACAACCCGGGACAACCCCTACGAGCAGTACTTC
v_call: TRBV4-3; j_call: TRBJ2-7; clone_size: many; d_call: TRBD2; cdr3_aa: CASSQEIASGVYEQYF; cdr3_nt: TGCGCCAGCAGCCAAGAAATTGCTAGCGGGGTATACGAGCAGTACTTC
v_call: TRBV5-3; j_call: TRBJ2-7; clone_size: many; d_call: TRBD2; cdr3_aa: CARSLDGLRERHGEQYF; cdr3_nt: TGTGCCAGAAGCCTGGATGGTTTGCGGGAGCGCCACGGGGAGCAGTACTTC
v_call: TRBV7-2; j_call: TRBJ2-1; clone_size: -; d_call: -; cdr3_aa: CASSTERSGSYNEQFF; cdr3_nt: TGTGCCAGCAGCACAGAGAGGTCCGGCTCCTACAATGAGCAGTTCTTC
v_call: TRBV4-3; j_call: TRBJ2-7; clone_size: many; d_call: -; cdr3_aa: CASSQVTTGTGEYEQYF; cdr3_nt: TGCGCCAGCAGCCAAGTAACAACCGGGACGGGGGAGTACGAGCAGTACTTC
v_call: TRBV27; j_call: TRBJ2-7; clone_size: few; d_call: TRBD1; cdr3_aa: CASSPNRGRATYEQYF; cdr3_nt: TGTGCCAGCAGTCCCAACAGGGGAAGAGCTACCTACGAGCAGTACTTC
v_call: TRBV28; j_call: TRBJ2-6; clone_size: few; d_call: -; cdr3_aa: CASRAAAWQGSPSGANVLTF; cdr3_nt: TGTGCCAGCAGGGCCGCGGCGTGGCAGGGGTCCCCCTCTGGGGCCAACGTCCTGACTTTC
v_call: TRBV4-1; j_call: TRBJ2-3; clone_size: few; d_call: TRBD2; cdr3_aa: CASSQRREGLASTDTQYF; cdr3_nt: TGCGCCAGCAGTCAACGGCGGGAGGGGTTGGCAAGCACAGATACGCAGTATTTT
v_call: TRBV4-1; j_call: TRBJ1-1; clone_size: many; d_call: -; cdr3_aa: CASSQMAGPMNTEAFF; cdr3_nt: TGCGCCAGCAGCCAAATGGCAGGACCAATGAACACTGAAGCTTTCTTT
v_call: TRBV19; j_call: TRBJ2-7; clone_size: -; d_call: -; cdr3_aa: CASSIGLGHFYGQYF; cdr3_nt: TGTGCCAGTAGTATAGGATTGGGCCACTTCTACGGGCAGTACTTC
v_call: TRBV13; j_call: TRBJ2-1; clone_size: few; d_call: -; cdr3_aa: CASSAPGGYEQFF; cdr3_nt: TGTGCCAGCAGCGCACCTGGGGGCTATGAGCAGTTCTTC
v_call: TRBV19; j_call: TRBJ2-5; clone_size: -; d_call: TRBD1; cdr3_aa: CARSMGDRGPATQYF; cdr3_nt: TGTGCCCGTAGTATGGGAGACAGGGGCCCGGCGACCCAGTACTTC
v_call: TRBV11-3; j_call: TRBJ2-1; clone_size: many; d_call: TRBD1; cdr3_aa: CASSPDPRDRGYNEQFF; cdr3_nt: TGTGCCAGCAGCCCGGACCCTCGGGACAGGGGGTACAATGAGCAGTTCTTC
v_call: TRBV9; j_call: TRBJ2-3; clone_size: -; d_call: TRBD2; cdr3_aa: CASSLGLAGVLNTQYF; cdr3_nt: TGTGCCAGCAGCCTTGGACTAGCGGGAGTTTTGAATACGCAGTATTTT
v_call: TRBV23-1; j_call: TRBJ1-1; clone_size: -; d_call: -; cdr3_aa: CASSHPGAEAFF; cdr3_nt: TGCGCCAGCAGTCACCCAGGGGCTGAAGCTTTCTTT
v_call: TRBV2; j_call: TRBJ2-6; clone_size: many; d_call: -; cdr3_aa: CASSRGTGANVLTF; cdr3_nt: TGTGCCAGCAGTCGAGGGACTGGGGCCAACGTCCTGACTTTC
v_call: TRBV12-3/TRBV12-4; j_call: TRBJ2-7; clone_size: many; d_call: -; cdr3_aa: CASSSDGYEQYF; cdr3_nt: TGTGCCAGCAGTTCGGACGGGTACGAGCAGTACTTC
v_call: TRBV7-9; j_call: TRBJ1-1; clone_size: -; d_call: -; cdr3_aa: CASSVNPPTDTEAFF; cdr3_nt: TGTGCCAGCAGCGTTAACCCCCCCACGGACACTGAAGCTTTCTTT
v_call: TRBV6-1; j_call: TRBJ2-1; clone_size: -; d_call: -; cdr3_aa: CASSEPWQGTDEQFF; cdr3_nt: TGTGCCAGCAGTGAACCGTGGCAGGGTACCGATGAGCAGTTCTTC
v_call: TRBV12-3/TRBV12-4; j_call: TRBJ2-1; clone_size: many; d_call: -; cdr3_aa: CASSLWNEQFF; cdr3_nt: TGTGCCAGCAGTTTGTGGAATGAGCAGTTCTTC
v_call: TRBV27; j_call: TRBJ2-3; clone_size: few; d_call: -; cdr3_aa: CASTTRTGGTDTQYF; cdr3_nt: TGTGCCAGCACCACTAGGACGGGCGGCACAGATACGCAGTATTTT
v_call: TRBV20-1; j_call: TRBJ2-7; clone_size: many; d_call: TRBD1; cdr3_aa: CSARDGRQGVYEQYF; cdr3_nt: TGCAGTGCTAGAGACGGAAGACAGGGTGTCTACGAGCAGTACTTC
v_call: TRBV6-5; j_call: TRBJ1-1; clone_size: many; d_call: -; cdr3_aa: CASSSGGSLTTEAFF; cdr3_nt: TGTGCCAGCAGTTCTGGGGGGTCTCTAACCACTGAAGCTTTCTTT
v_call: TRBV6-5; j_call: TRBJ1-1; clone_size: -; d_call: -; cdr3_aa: CASSHIGTEAFF; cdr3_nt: TGTGCCAGCAGTCACATTGGCACTGAAGCTTTCTTT
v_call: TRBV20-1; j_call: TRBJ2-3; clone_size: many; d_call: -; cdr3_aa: CSARGAGIRADTQYF; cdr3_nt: TGCAGTGCTAGAGGGGCAGGGATTAGGGCAGATACGCAGTATTTT
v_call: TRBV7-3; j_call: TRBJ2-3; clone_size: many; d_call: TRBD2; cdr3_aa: CASSALPGTSGDTDTQYF; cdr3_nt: TGTGCCAGCAGCGCGCTCCCCGGGACTAGCGGAGACACAGATACGCAGTATTTT
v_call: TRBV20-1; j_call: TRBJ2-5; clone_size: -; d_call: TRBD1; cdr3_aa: CSASVRGFQETQYF; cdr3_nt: TGCAGTGCTAGTGTCAGGGGGTTCCAAGAGACCCAGTACTTC
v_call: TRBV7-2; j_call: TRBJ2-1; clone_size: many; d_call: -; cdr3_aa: CASSQGTEYNEQFF; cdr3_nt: TGTGCCAGCAGCCAGGGGACTGAGTACAATGAGCAGTTCTTC
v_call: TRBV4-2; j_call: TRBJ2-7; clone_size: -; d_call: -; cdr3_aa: CASSQVGSNRDEQYF; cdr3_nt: TGTGCCAGCAGCCAAGTTGGGTCTAATAGGGACGAGCAGTACTTC
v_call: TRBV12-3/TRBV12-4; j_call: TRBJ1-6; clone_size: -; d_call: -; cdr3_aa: CASSFAGNAGLPLRF; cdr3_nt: TGTGCCAGCAGTTTCGCTGGAAATGCGGGTTTACCCCTCCGCTTT
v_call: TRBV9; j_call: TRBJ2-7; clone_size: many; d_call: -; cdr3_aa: CASSQEGAVSYEQYF; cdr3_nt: TGTGCCAGCAGCCAGGAGGGCGCAGTCTCCTACGAGCAGTACTTC